The 3 T cell receptor beta chains below all came from one sample that was sequenced in a study of blood T cells in healthy people across ages. The second PCR ran roughly 7 to 11 cycles with a sample-barcoded 5' primer and J-beta primers. TCRdb passed the 5' RACE reads through MiXCR, listing each CDR3 protein once. In the table there are about 1.4 million distinct CDR3 sequences, approximately 63% of which are singletons. The sequencing sample was made of blood. The receptors stem from a man aged 18 to 29 in good health.

The V gene is TRBV21-1, the J gene TRBJ2-1; the tabulated D call, TRBD2, remains unverified against the DNA. TRBV21-1 is a pseudogene locus. The CDR3 has 12 residues. CDR3 coding DNA: TGTGCCAGACTAGATCGACACAATGAGCAGTTCTTC. This gives the protein CARLDRHNEQFF.

This clonotype has a count of ten or more. The chain couples TRBV7-9 to TRBJ2-7; weak D call: TRBD1 (6 bases). This CDR3 has 12 amino acids. Trimming took 6 bases from V and 4 from J, leaving 10 bases between them. Germline CDR1 and CDR2: SEHNR and FQNEAQ (reference sequence). CDR3 sequence (DNA): TGTGCCAGCAGTCGGACAGTATACGAGCAGTACTTC. This codes for CASSRTVYEQYF.

The table lists this clonotype with a count of one. A read error may account for a junction end that differs from germline. The rearrangement links TRBV20-1 to TRBJ2-1; no reliable D call. Looked up from germline, CDR1 is DFQATT and CDR2 is SNEGSKA (reference sequence). The CDR3 loop spans 15 amino acids. This CDR3 reads CTATQSRAFYNEQFF. In DNA form, the CDR3 reads TGCACTGCTACCCAGAGCCGAGCCTTCTACAATGAGCAGTTCTTC.